These 13 T cell receptor beta chains originate from one sample sequenced in a study of T cell responses to AZD1222 COVID-19 vaccine. TCRdb's copy holds only in-frame clones and misses some; the assay was immunoSEQ multiplex PCR. The table records around 66,000 clones, roughly 87% of them present only once. The sample in question was peripheral blood, obtained on day 0 of AZD1222 vaccination. Every receptor here comes from an adult in good health.

This clone appeared a single time. V usage is TRBV18 and J usage is TRBJ1-4; D gene ambiguous. Per germline, CDR1 KGHSH and CDR2 LQKENI. Between the trimmed V and J ends, which lost 5 bases and 7 bases, there was a span of 20 bases. The length of the CDR3 is 16 residues. The CDR3 here is CASSGAVGSSGEKLFF. The CDR3 region has the DNA TGTGCCAGCTCAGGTGCGGTCGGGTCAAGCGGTGAAAAACTGTTTTTT. Together with reference TRBV18 and TRBJ1-4, the CDR3 gives the full variable domain: NAGVMQNPRHLVRRRGQEARLRCSPMKGHSHVYWYRQLPEEGLKFMVYLQKENIIDESGMPKERFSAEFPKEGPSILRIQQVVRGDSAAYFCASSGAVGSSGEKLFFGSGTQLSVL.

V and J are TRBV7-9 and TRBJ1-5, with D maybe TRBD1 (6 bases). The CDR3 contains 12 residues. V was pared by 4 bases and J by 5 bases, with 6 bases between. Germline loops: CDR1 SEHNR, CDR2 FQNEAQ (reference sequence). CDR3 in amino acids: CASSWTDQPQHF. DNA of the CDR3: TGTGCCAGCAGCTGGACAGATCAGCCCCAGCATTTT. Variable domain in full (rest from reference TRBV7-9 and TRBJ1-5): DTGVSQNPRHKITKRGQNVTFRCDPISEHNRLYWYRQTLGQGPEFLTYFQNEAQLEKSRLLSDRFSAERPKGSFSTLEIQRTEQGDSAMYLCASSWTDQPQHFGDGTRLSIL.

The rearrangement uses TRBV7-8 and TRBJ1-5, with D uncertain. The ends were cut back, 4 bases at V and 6 bases at J, with 19 bases in the middle. Germline V gene sequence: CDR1 SGHVS, CDR2 FQNEAQ. The CDR3 is 16 amino acids. The CDR3 DNA reads as TGTGCCAGCAGCTCTGGACCCAGAGCGGGAAGTCAGCCCCAGCATTTT. Encoded protein: CASSSGPRAGSQPQHF.

The chain joins TRBV5-5 to TRBJ2-7, with D possibly TRBD2 on 5 matching bases. The V gene lost 6 bases and the J gene lost 2 bases, with 15 bases spanning the gap. CDR1 SGHKS and CDR2 YYEKEE come from the germline V gene (reference sequence). CDR3 length: 14 residues. The CDR3 sequence is CASNQYGIPYEQYF. CDR3 bases: TGTGCCAGCAACCAATACGGGATACCCTACGAGCAGTACTTC.

The chain joins TRBV7-9 to TRBJ1-6, with D possibly TRBD1 on 5 matching bases. This CDR3 has 17 amino acids. The ends were cut back, 2 bases at V and 0 bases at J, with 11 bases in the middle. From germline, CDR1 is SEHNR and CDR2 FQNEAQ (reference sequence). DNA for the CDR3: TGTGCCAGCAGCTTAACAGGAAGAAACTCCTATAATTCACCCCTCCACTTT. Translating gives CASSLTGRNSYNSPLHF.

V gene TRBV7-4 combines with J gene TRBJ2-7, with 12 nucleotides matching TRBD2. After removal of 1 base from V and 1 base from J, the junction contained 11 bases not matched to a gene. The CDR3 is made up of 19 amino acids. Per the germline V gene, CDR1 is SGHVT and CDR2 is SQSDAQ. Written as DNA, the CDR3 is TGTGCCAGCAGCTTAGACCCCGGGACTAGCGGGTTCTTTTCCTACGAGCAGTACTTC. As protein: CASSLDPGTSGFFSYEQYF.

This chain joins TRBV5-6 and TRBJ1-4, with D possibly TRBD1 on 5 matching bases. From germline, CDR1 is SGHDT and CDR2 YYEEEE. Trimming cost V 4 bases and J 6 bases, with 13 bases left between them. This CDR3 region has 14 residues. CDR3 nucleotide sequence: TGTGCCAGCAGCACCTCAGGGTCCGATGAAAAACTGTTTTTT. Its protein product is CASSTSGSDEKLFF.

The chain carries TRBV4-1 and TRBJ2-2; D remains ambiguous. Trimming removed 4 bases from V and 4 bases from J, with 7 bases in between. The length of the CDR3 is 13 residues. Germline V gene data show CDR1 as MGHRA and CDR2 as YSYEKL. The CDR3 here is CASSPPSTGELFF. The CDR3 DNA is TGCGCCAGCAGCCCTCCCTCCACCGGGGAGCTGTTTTTT.

This rearrangement joins TRBV7-9 to TRBJ1-2; the D is unclear. The CDR3 spans 13 residues. The V end lost 5 bases, the J end lost 4 bases, and 11 bases lay between the germline ends. The V gene's germline CDR1 is SEHNR and CDR2 FQNEAQ (reference sequence). The CDR3 nucleotides read TGTGCCAGCAGCCCGCCCGAGGGCTATGGCTACACCTTC. It is translated as CASSPPEGYGYTF.

The chain employs TRBV5-1 and TRBJ2-5, with a possible D match to TRBD2 (6 bases). Germline V gene data show CDR1 as SGHRS and CDR2 as YFSETQ. Trimming cost V 0 bases and J 5 bases, with 11 bases left between them. This CDR3 comprises 14 residues. CDR3: CASSLAGGYETQYF. The CDR3 DNA is TGCGCCAGCAGCTTGGCCGGGGGTTACGAGACCCAGTACTTC.

The CDR3 bases are TGTGCCAGCAGTTACTCGGGTAGCGCAAACACCGGGGAGCTGTTTTTT. It is translated as CASSYSGSANTGELFF. The V gene is TRBV6-6, the J gene TRBJ2-2; possible D gene TRBD2, 5 bases. The CDR3 covers 16 residues. V lost 0 bases, J lost 2 bases, and 10 bases lay in between. Germline CDR1 reads MNHNY; CDR2 reads SVGAGI (reference sequence).

The rearrangement links TRBV3-1 (or the pseudogene TRBV3-2) to TRBJ2-1; D not certain. Germline CDR1 is LGHDT and CDR2 is YNNKEL (reference sequence). Trimming removed 4 bases at V and 2 bases at J, with 6 bases between. The CDR3 sequence is 13 residues long. CDR3 sequence: CASSRATYNEQFF. As DNA, the CDR3 is TGTGCCAGCAGCCGGGCGACCTACAATGAGCAGTTCTTC.

This chain uses TRBV11-2 with TRBJ1-4; no reliable D call. The CDR3 covers 16 residues. Germline V gene data show CDR1 as SGHAT and CDR2 as FQNNGV. Between the trimmed V and J ends, which lost 3 bases and 4 bases, there was a span of 15 bases. Here the CDR3 reads CASSFGVLQINEKLFF. The DNA of the CDR3 is TGTGCCAGCAGCTTCGGGGTTCTCCAAATTAATGAAAAACTGTTTTTT.